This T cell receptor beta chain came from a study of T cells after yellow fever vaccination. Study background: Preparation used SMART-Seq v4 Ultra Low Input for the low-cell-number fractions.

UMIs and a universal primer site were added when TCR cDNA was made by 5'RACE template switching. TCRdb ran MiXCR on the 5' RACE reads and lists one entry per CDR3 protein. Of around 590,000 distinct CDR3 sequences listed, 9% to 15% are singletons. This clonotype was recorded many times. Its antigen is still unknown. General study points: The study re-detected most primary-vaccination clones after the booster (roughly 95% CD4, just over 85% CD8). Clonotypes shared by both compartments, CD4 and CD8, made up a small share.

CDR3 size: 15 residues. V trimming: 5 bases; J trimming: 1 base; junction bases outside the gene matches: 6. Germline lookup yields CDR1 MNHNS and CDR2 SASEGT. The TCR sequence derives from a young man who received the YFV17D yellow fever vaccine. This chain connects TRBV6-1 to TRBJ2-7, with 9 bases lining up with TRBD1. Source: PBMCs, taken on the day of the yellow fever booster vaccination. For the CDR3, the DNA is TGTGCCAGCAGTACCGGGACAGGGAGTTCCTACGAGCAGTACTTC. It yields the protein CASSTGTGSSYEQYF.